The rows below give T cell receptor beta chains drawn from one sample of a study of cytomegalovirus exposure and HLA in healthy donors. Sequenced by immunoSEQ multiplex PCR; TCRdb stores in-frame clones only, minus some. The table records over 130,000 clones, around three quarters of them present only once. The source material was PBMCs. These receptors were obtained from a woman aged 40-49 years in good health and CMV-seropositive. The CDR3 runs from the conserved cysteine through the conserved F or W. D genes are given only for firm matches. The size of a clone is reported for some rows only, either as once, few or many, or as a class for expanded clones.

J gene	V gene	D gene	clone size	CDR3 DNA	CDR3 protein
TRBJ2-5	TRBV9	NA	NA	TGTGCCAGCAGCGTCGGGACAGACCTCCGGGGGGAGACCCAGTACTTC	CASSVGTDLRGETQYF
TRBJ2-7	TRBV11-2	TRBD2	NA	TGTGCCAGCACCCCCGGACTAGCGGGAGTGGGCGAGCAGTACTTC	CASTPGLAGVGEQYF
TRBJ2-1	TRBV15	NA	NA	TGTGCCACCAGCAGTAACAAGATAAACAATGAGCAGTTCTTC	CATSSNKINNEQFF
TRBJ2-7	TRBV7-8	NA	NA	TGTGCCAGCGGACTAAGCTACGAGCAGTACTTC	CASGLSYEQYF
TRBJ2-7	TRBV21-1	NA	NA	TGTGCCAGCAGCAAAGCCCTATCAATAAGCGGGCGAGCCCTCCACGAGCAGTACTTC	CASSKALSISGRALHEQYF
TRBJ2-1	TRBV5-1	TRBD2	NA	TGCGCCACCCGGGACTACCGCAATGAGCAGTTCTTC	CATRDYRNEQFF
TRBJ2-3	TRBV5-1	NA	NA	TGCGCCAGCAGGGTAGCGTCTATCACAGATACGCAGTATTTT	CASRVASITDTQYF
TRBJ2-3	TRBV5-4	NA	NA	TGTGCCAGCAGCTTGGCGACAGATACGCAGTATTTT	CASSLATDTQYF
TRBJ2-2	TRBV27	NA	few	TGTGCCAGCAGAAACCTATGGCTAGCGCCAACCGGGGAGCTGTTTTTT	CASRNLWLAPTGELFF
TRBJ2-7	TRBV10-1	TRBD1	NA	TGCGCCAGCAGCACCGGACAGGGATACGAGCAGTACTTC	CASSTGQGYEQYF
TRBJ2-3	TRBV10-1	NA	NA	TGCGCCAGCAGTGATGCGGCTACCCGAAACACAGATACGCAGTATTTT	CASSDAATRNTDTQYF
TRBJ2-2	TRBV19	NA	NA	TGTGCCAGTGGACTACCGGCCGGGGAGCTGTTTTTT	CASGLPAGELFF
TRBJ2-6	TRBV9	NA	NA	TGTGCCAGCAGCGTAGGAGGGGGCTCTGGGGCCAACGTCCTGACTTTC	CASSVGGGSGANVLTF
TRBJ2-3	TRBV7-3	TRBD2	NA	TGTGCCAGCAGCAACCTAGCGGGAGGAGATACGCAGTATTTT	CASSNLAGGDTQYF
TRBJ2-1	TRBV30	TRBD2	NA	TGTGCCTTGACTAGCGGCAGGGGGGCTTTAATCGATGAGCAGTTCTTC	CALTSGRGALIDEQFF
TRBJ1-4	TRBV6-1	NA	NA	TGTGCCAGCAGTGACAATAATGAAAAACTGTTTTTT	CASSDNNEKLFF
TRBJ2-3	TRBV28	TRBD1	NA	TGTGCCAGCAGTTTAAGGGACAGCAGAACAGATACGCAGTATTTT	CASSLRDSRTDTQYF
TRBJ1-1	TRBV6-1	NA	NA	TGTGCCAGCAGTGAAACAGGAGTAACCGAAGCTTTCTTT	CASSETGVTEAFF
TRBJ1-2	TRBV28	NA	NA	TGTGCCAGCAGTTTAGAGGCAGGCTACACCTTC	CASSLEAGYTF
TRBJ1-2	TRBV10-3	TRBD1	NA	TGTGCCACCGGGACAGGGGACTATGGCTACACCTTC	CATGTGDYGYTF
TRBJ2-7	TRBV2	TRBD1	NA	TGTGCCAGCCAGGGACAGGGGGTGGGCGAGCAGTACTTC	CASQGQGVGEQYF
TRBJ2-7	TRBV28	TRBD1	NA	TGTGCCAGCAGTCTTTATAGGACAGGGTCCTACGAGCAGTACTTC	CASSLYRTGSYEQYF
TRBJ2-7	TRBV28	TRBD2	NA	TGTGCCAGCAGCAGGACTAGCGGGAGCTACGAGCAGTACTTC	CASSRTSGSYEQYF
TRBJ2-1	TRBV15	TRBD2	NA	TGTGCCACCAGCGGCGGGGGACCGGATAACAATGAGCAGTTCTTC	CATSGGGPDNNEQFF
TRBJ2-2	TRBV6-1	NA	NA	TGTGCCAGCAAGAAACAGGGTACCGGGGAGCTGTTTTTT	CASKKQGTGELFF
TRBJ2-7	TRBV5-1	NA	NA	TGCGCCAGCAGGGACTCCAACTACGAGCAGTACTTC	CASRDSNYEQYF
TRBJ1-5	TRBV6-6	NA	NA	TGTGCCGCAAAGGGACACAGAGGGGGTCAGCCCCAGCATTTT	CAAKGHRGGQPQHF
TRBJ1-5	TRBV11-2	NA	NA	TGTGCCAGCAGCCAAGGACAGAGTAATCAGCCCCAGCATTTT	CASSQGQSNQPQHF
TRBJ1-4	TRBV7-8	NA	NA	TGTGCCAGCAGCTCCCGTCCGACCGCACACAGGTCTAATGAAAAACTGTTTTTT	CASSSRPTAHRSNEKLFF
TRBJ2-3	TRBV11-3	NA	NA	TGTGCCAGCAGCCTCGCGAGCGCAGATACGCAGTATTTT	CASSLASADTQYF
TRBJ2-7	TRBV5-1	TRBD1	NA	TGCGCCAGCAGCTTCAAGGGGGCGGCTCTCTACGAGCAGTACTTC	CASSFKGAALYEQYF
TRBJ1-1	TRBV28	TRBD1	NA	TGTGCCAGCAGTACACAGGGGGGAGAGAACACTGAAGCTTTCTTT	CASSTQGGENTEAFF
TRBJ2-6	TRBV9	NA	once	TGTGCCAGCAGCGTAGGCCAGGGCGCTGGGGCCAACGTCCTGACTTTC	CASSVGQGAGANVLTF
TRBJ2-2	TRBV6-1	NA	NA	TGTGCCAGCAGTTTACGGGAGAACACCGGGGAGCTGTTTTTT	CASSLRENTGELFF
TRBJ1-1	TRBV9	TRBD1	few	TGTGCCAGCAGCGTAACAGGGGCCACTGAAGCTTTCTTT	CASSVTGATEAFF
TRBJ1-3	TRBV5-4	NA	NA	TGTGCCAGCAGCTTGGTCGGGGGAAATTCTGGAAACACCATATATTTT	CASSLVGGNSGNTIYF
TRBJ2-3	TRBV19	TRBD2	NA	TGTGCCAGTAGTATAGGAGCGGGGGACACAGATACGCAGTATTTT	CASSIGAGDTDTQYF
TRBJ1-5	TRBV6-1	TRBD1	NA	TGTGCCATCAGAGGGACAGTCAATCAGCCCCAGCATTTT	CAIRGTVNQPQHF
TRBJ2-2	TRBV10-3	TRBD1	NA	TGTGCCATCAGTGTTGACAGGGGTGGTACCGGGGAGCTGTTTTTT	CAISVDRGGTGELFF
TRBJ2-7	TRBV5-1	TRBD1	NA	TGCGCTAGCAGCTTGGGGGGGACAGGGGGAACCTACGAGCAGTACTTC	CASSLGGTGGTYEQYF
TRBJ2-5	TRBV30	NA	NA	TGTGCCTGGAGTGGGGCATTTCAAGAGACCCAGTACTTC	CAWSGAFQETQYF
TRBJ2-3	TRBV6-5	NA	NA	TGTGCCAGCAGCCTAACAGGGCCAGATACGCAGTATTTT	CASSLTGPDTQYF
TRBJ1-5	TRBV21-1	NA	NA	TGTGCCAGCAGCAAAGGAGCAGGGTGCAATCAGCCCCAGCATTTT	CASSKGAGCNQPQHF